This TCR beta chain was recovered during a study of cytomegalovirus exposure and HLA in healthy donors listed by TCRdb under 2017. A note on the overall study: According to an earlier analysis of 587 of the donors, some 170 million T cells yielded roughly 110 million unique TCR beta sequences and approximately 280 Gb of sequence data. An early release that covered 640 HLA-typed donors contained about 290 gigabases of sequencing data and 80 million or so unique TCR sequences. The genetic ancestry cluster associated with self-reported Caucasian donors included roughly 84% of the 398 genotyped donors. The aim of the study was to test whether cataloging public T cell receptors could identify signatures of past pathogen exposure. The T cell repertoires of some 670 subjects were profiled by immunosequencing and related to cytomegalovirus serostatus. Along with the roughly 700-subject first cohort, a separate validation cohort of about 110 different subjects was used. To predict cytomegalovirus infection status, the study combined high-throughput TCR immunosequencing, statistical association of individual TCRs with disease status, and machine learning. A later analysis re-analyzed previously published TCR beta repertoires from roughly 690 donors and added high-resolution HLA genotyping to study TCR occurrence patterns. Rather than using new phenotypic data, the later analysis identified candidate immune exposures from TCR beta sequences and from how often those sequences occurred across donors. In an earlier analysis of 587 of the donors, high-throughput TCR beta sequencing was used to judge whether each TCR beta V gene segment behaved as functional or pseudogenic. Donor age, sex, ethnicity and CMV serostatus were collected together with the repertoire data. In a later genetic analysis, genome-wide SNP genotypes for about 65% of the roughly 700 donors were used, and that subset was treated as a discovery cohort. Every repertoire in the discovery cohort had been generated on one and the same sequencing platform. HLA typing covered class I and class II loci at four-digit resolution. The number of donors typed differed by locus, with 629-630 for A, B, C, DRB1 and DQB1, roughly 520 for DQA1, 600 to 610 for DPA1, and 400 to 490 for DPB1. Roughly 5 DR-DQ haplotypes were handled as single units for association and clustering, since linkage in the cohort was strong. Among almost 400 genotyped donors of the cohort, an average of roughly 240,000 unique TCR beta nucleotide sequences were sequenced per donor, around a sixth of them non-productive.

The cohort comprised some 680 healthy bone marrow donors. At the time of sampling, all cohort members were nominally healthy, though unrecorded immune exposures were likely present. The donor was CMV seronegative and belonged to the group of 380 or so seronegative cohort members. Every donor gave a peripheral blood sample, and the peripheral blood mononuclear cells from that sample were used for TCR beta sequencing. The Qiagen DNeasy Blood Extraction Kit was used to extract genomic DNA from the blood cell samples. Summary of the overall study and its limitations: A total of 164 TCR beta chains were listed by the study as associated with cytomegalovirus. A later analysis reported that several top co-occurrence clusters appeared linked to parvovirus B19, influenza, CMV and Epstein-Barr virus. In this cohort, only TCR beta chains were sequenced, and detectable features were limited by the absence of alpha or paired-chain data. According to a later genetic analysis, donors in an Asian-associated ancestry cluster had fewer N-insertions in productive TCRs than the approximately 700-donor mean. A further reported finding was that TCR beta sequences accurately predicted the HLA-A and HLA-B alleles for most subjects in the first cohort. In an earlier analysis of some 550 of the donors, most TCR beta V segments were observed in productive rearrangements about 87% or about 30% of the time, broadly matching IMGT annotations. Most TCR sequences were observed very rarely across donors, whereas some public TCRs were present in many individuals. A cluster of highly shared sequence variants was judged likely to represent a technical artifact of the sequencing pipeline. Because some donors lacked HLA typing at each locus, the association tests relied only on the typed subset. It was suggested by the authors that the approach could potentially be generalized to other disease states and immunological phenotypes. When HLA alleles, especially DR and DQ, strongly co-occurred, TCR associations were difficult to assign to individual alleles. Sequencing depth was assumed to be roughly uniform across donors in the presence/absence analyses, though that assumption may not hold. Cytomegalovirus status was reported to be diagnosed by the classifier with high specificity and sensitivity in both the original and validation cohorts. In a later genetic analysis, a missense DCLRE1C variant was associated with V-gene and J-gene trimming of TCR beta chains, and the association was replicated in an independent cohort. Correlated functional status among segregating V segments might reflect linkage disequilibrium, but an unknown experimental factor could not be ruled out. Specific HLA alleles were associated with 15,000 to 20,000 TCR beta sequences at a false discovery rate of 0.05 in a later analysis. Some IMGT-functional V segments, including TRBV6-2 and TRBV6-3, could not be told apart with the 87-base-pair reads, so those segments were excluded. Immune exposure information for the cohort was limited to CMV serostatus. A later analysis found that HLA-associated TCR beta chains were more clonally expanded and had lower generation probabilities than equally common non-associated chains. A later analysis found that TCR association rates varied across HLA loci, with DRB1 alleles showing the most associated TCRs and HLA-C alleles the fewest. Three of the identified cytomegalovirus-associated TCR beta chains were confirmed in vitro to be specific for cytomegalovirus antigens. According to a later analysis, most CMV-associated TCR beta chains appeared to be HLA-restricted, and the HLA associations seemed to be driven largely by CMV exposure. Some 16 rarely observed V segments, including chromosome 9 orphons, were excluded from the earlier analysis of approximately 600 of the donors because counts were too low.

A note on this clone: Its antigen is currently not known. No per-base quality is available; no much larger clone lies one base away.

The library was made by the immunoSEQ multiplex PCR assay. A mixture of 60 forward primers for TCR Vbeta segments and 13 reverse primers for TCR Jbeta segments was used in the multiplex PCR. The CDR3 region of rearranged TCR beta genes was amplified from genomic DNA by a multiplex PCR assay. The amplified TCR beta libraries were sequenced on the Illumina HiSeq System as 87-base-pair reads. The paper's data handling went like this. In a later analysis, tens of millions of unique TCR beta chains were counted across the roughly 610 repertoires, and roughly 11 million of these chains were shared by at least two donors. Raw reads were error-corrected and collapsed into unique sequences with a nearest-neighbor algorithm that merged closely related sequences to remove PCR and sequencing errors. To assign V, D and J gene segments, CDR3 sequences were aligned to IMGT reference sequences. Each retained sequence needed at least a six-nucleotide match to both a V gene segment and a J gene segment. Rearrangements were called productive when the CDR3 lacked stop codons and stayed in frame with V and J; all others were non-productive. Following IMGT convention, CDR3 was defined as the stretch from the second conserved V-encoded cysteine to the conserved J-encoded phenylalanine. In an earlier analysis of roughly 580 of the donors, sequences lacking an unambiguous match to a single V gene segment were excluded. An earlier analysis of under 750 of the donors called V segments functional above 56.7% productive rearrangements and segregating when the between-donor standard deviation exceeded 5%. A statistical classification framework was built to diagnose cytomegalovirus status from the catalog of TCR beta chain sequences. In a later analysis, V and J genes were assigned by comparing TCR nucleotide sequences against IMGT/GENE-DB human TR gene sequences. In a later analysis, CDR3 sequences and most-parsimonious VDJ recombination scenarios were assigned using the TCRdist pipeline. In a later analysis, every TCR beta chain was defined by the combination of its CDR3 amino acid sequence and its V-gene family, and reads without a unique V-gene family were dropped. To address suspected cross-contamination and a sequencing artifact, a later analysis removed under 600 highly shared, low-generation-probability nucleotide sequences. A later analysis calculated a clonal expansion index for each public chain from normalized within-repertoire ranks of inferred template counts. A later analysis computed generation probabilities with a VDJ recombination model fitted to out-of-frame rearrangements, and checked the results against IGoR. A later analysis scored TCR-TCR, TCR-HLA and TCR-CMV co-occurrence with hypergeometric tests, applying a repertoire-size bias correction to TCR pairs. A later analysis estimated false discovery rates by permuting HLA or CMV assignments 20 times. In a later analysis, co-occurring TCRs were grouped using DBSCAN, and TCRdist sequence similarity was added for clustering within HLA-allele-positive subsets. Co-occurrence clustering excluded repertoires with fewer than 30,000 or more than 120,000 public chains, plus five with anomalous nucleotide sharing. TCRdb limited this immuneACCESS table to in-frame rearrangements with V and J called. A share of clones is missing; checked studies link under half to unresolved V genes, and the rest is unexplained. Clone size and the V and J calls come from that table; the DNA yielded D and trimming. Recorded for this sample are 170,000 or so clones; 80% to 85% of them occurred a single time. The top ten clonotypes cover about 0.4% of the sample.

Relative to germline, V is 3 bases shorter and J is 7 bases shorter, with 9 bases between their ends. The CDR3 measures 11 amino acids from cysteine to phenylalanine. Only the CDR3 DNA stays, 33 bases, in frame from base 1. The germline V gene (reference sequence) specifies DFQATT as CDR1 and SNEGSKA as CDR2. Source material: PBMCs. The sequence derives from a boy aged 2 to 10 in good health and CMV-seronegative. The rearrangement joined TRBV20-1 to TRBJ1-2; TRBD1 is a possible D gene, resting on 6 matching bases. The DNA sequence follows: TGCAGTGCTAGGTCGACAGGTGGCTACACCTTC. This encodes CSARSTGGYTF.